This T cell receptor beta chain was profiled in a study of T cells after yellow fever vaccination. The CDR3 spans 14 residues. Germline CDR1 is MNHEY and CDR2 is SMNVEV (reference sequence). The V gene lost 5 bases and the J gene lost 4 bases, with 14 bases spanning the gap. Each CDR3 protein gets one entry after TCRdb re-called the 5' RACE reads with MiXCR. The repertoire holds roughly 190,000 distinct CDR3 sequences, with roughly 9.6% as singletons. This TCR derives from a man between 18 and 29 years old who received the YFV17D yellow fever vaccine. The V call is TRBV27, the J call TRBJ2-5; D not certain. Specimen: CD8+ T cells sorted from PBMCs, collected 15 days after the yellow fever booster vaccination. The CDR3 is CASSLPDPAETQYF. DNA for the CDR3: TGTGCCAGCAGTCTCCCCGATCCGGCAGAGACCCAGTACTTC.